This entry lists 18 T cell receptor beta chains sequenced from one sample in a study of T cell clonality in common variable immunodeficiency. Points from the study as a whole: In common variable immunodeficiency, TCR beta chains reportedly carried fewer deletions and N-nucleotide insertions.

Their recognized antigens are unknown. Sequencing was performed with immunoSEQ multiplex PCR; in TCRdb, only in-frame clones are kept and a portion is missing. This sample has about 34,000 clones, each found more than once. The specimen was peripheral blood mononuclear cells. These receptors came from a human donor with common variable immunodeficiency.

In this sample, this clone turned up a few times. The read terminates 3 residues ahead of where the CDR3 ends, so the germline J gene completes it. V usage is TRBV20-1 and J usage is TRBJ2-7; TRBD2 agrees at 10 bases. Germline lookup yields CDR1 DFQATT and CDR2 SNEGSKA (reference sequence). Trimming removed 8 bases from V and 5 bases from J; junction bases left unmatched: 12. The CDR3 runs 14 residues. The DNA read from the CDR3 is TGCAGTCCAGAGGAGGCTAGCGGGAGCCACGAG. It translates to CSPEEASGSHE. The entire CDR3 protein is CSPEEASGSHEQYF.

This clone was picked up many times. Sequencing ends 3 residues short of the CDR3 end; the germline J gene provides the rest. The V call is TRBV19, the J call TRBJ2-2; 8 nucleotides match TRBD2. Germline trimming cut 7 bases from V and 7 bases from J; bases unmatched to any gene: 8. CDR3 length: 14 amino acids. Germline loops: CDR1 LNHDA, CDR2 SQIVND (reference sequence). This CDR3 is CASKQAGAGGELFF. The sequenced part of the CDR3 DNA is TGTGCCAGTAAGCAAGCGGGAGCGGGCGGGGAG.

On this clone: The CDR3 end lies 3 residues beyond the end of the read and is filled in from the germline J gene. The chain recombines TRBV19 with TRBJ1-2; no reliable D call. Looked up from germline, CDR1 is LNHDA and CDR2 is SQIVND (reference sequence). The CDR3 runs to 13 residues. V lost 5 bases and J lost 2, with 9 bases in between. The CDR3: CASSFRSNYGYTF. CDR3 DNA, as far as it was read: TGTGCCAGTAGTTTTCGGTCCAACTATGGC.

As to this clone: The sequenced fragment ends 3 residues before the CDR3 boundary, so the rest is inferred from the germline J gene. The chain joins TRBV2 to TRBJ2-3; D possibly corresponds to TRBD2 (5 bases). Trimming stripped 3 bases from V and 0 bases from J, with 10 bases between. The CDR3 contains 15 residues. The germline V gene has CDR1 SNHLY and CDR2 FYNNEI. Incomplete CDR3 DNA: TGTGCCAGCAGTGACTTAGCTAGCAGCACAGATACG. As protein: CASSDLASSTDT. The whole CDR3 sequence reads CASSDLASSTDTQYF.

This clone has more than one count but fewer than ten. The observed sequence ends 3 residues before the CDR3 terminus, with the missing tail filled in from the germline J gene. The chain joins TRBV20-1 to TRBJ1-5; D gene ambiguous. Looked up from germline, CDR1 is DFQATT and CDR2 is SNEGSKA (reference sequence). The CDR3 contains 15 residues. Trimming removed 3 bases from V and 2 bases from J, with 14 bases in between. The part of the CDR3 DNA that was read is TGCAGTGCTAGTGGGCAGCAACACCGCAATCAGCCC. It yields the protein CSASGQQHRNQP. Given in full, the CDR3 is CSASGQQHRNQPQHF.

This clone was detected ten times or more. The read terminates 3 residues ahead of where the CDR3 ends, so the germline J gene completes it. The chain uses TRBV11-2 and TRBJ2-7, with 10 bases lining up with TRBD1. The CDR3 covers 15 residues. Germline-derived CDR1 and CDR2 are SGHAT and FQNNGV. J lost 4 bases, V lost 7 bases, and 10 bases had no gene match. The CDR3 protein is CASNLPGTGAYEQYF. Incomplete CDR3 DNA: TGTGCCAGCAACCTCCCCGGGACAGGGGCGTACGAG.

The sample holds a few counts of this clone. With the read ending 3 residues before the CDR3 end, the germline J gene is used to fill in that end. This chain connects TRBV30 to TRBJ2-7, with 7 bases lining up with TRBD1. CDR1 is GTSNPN and CDR2 is SVGIG in the germline V gene (reference sequence). The CDR3 length is 16 residues. After removal of 2 bases from V and 0 bases from J, the junction contained 10 bases not matched to a gene. The covered CDR3 bases are TGTGCCTGGAGTAAAGGAGGACAGGCTCTCTCCTACGAG. Protein product: CAWSKGGQALSYE. The whole CDR3 is CAWSKGGQALSYEQYF.

This clone was seen many times. The DNA ends 3 residues before the CDR3 does, and the rest of the CDR3 is filled in from the germline J gene. The chain joins TRBV30 to TRBJ2-7; TRBD2 might be the D (5 bases). The CDR3 is 13 amino acids. CDR1 and CDR2 (germline): GTSNPN, SVGIG (reference sequence). Trimming left V 5 bases short and J 2 bases short, with 13 bases between. Incomplete CDR3 DNA: TGTGCCTGGGGAAAGGACTCAACCTACGAG. This codes for CAWGKDSTYE. The complete CDR3 sequence is CAWGKDSTYEQYF. Supplemented by reference TRBV30 and TRBJ2-7, the full variable domain reads SQTIHQWPATLVQPVGSPLSLECTVEGTSNPNLYWYRQAAGRGLQLLFYSVGIGQISSEVPQNLSASRPQDRQFILSSKKLLLSDSGFYLCAWGKDSTYEQYFGPGTRLTVT.

Notes on this clone: The read terminates 3 residues before the CDR3 end, so the remaining end is supplied by the germline J gene. The chain joins TRBV30 to TRBJ1-1; no definite D call. The CDR3 is 14 amino acids. V was trimmed by 2 bases and J by 2 bases, leaving 12 bases between them. CDR1 and CDR2 from the germline V gene are GTSNPN and SVGIG (reference sequence). This chain's CDR3 is CAWSKIQENTEAFF. CDR3 DNA (partial): TGTGCCTGGAGTAAGATTCAGGAAAACACTGAA.

The table lists this clone with many counts. Read coverage stops 3 residues before the CDR3 terminus; the germline J gene supplies the remainder. The chain combines TRBV10-1 with TRBJ2-1; weak D call: TRBD2 (5 bases). In germline, CDR1 is WNHNN, CDR2 SYGVQD (reference sequence). CDR3 length: 16 amino acids. V lost 0 bases and J 4 bases, leaving 13 bases between the germline ends. Incomplete CDR3 DNA: TGCGCCAGCAGTGAGTCTTTCGGGGTGGGGTACAATGAG. Translating it yields CASSESFGVGYNE. The CDR3 reads in full as CASSESFGVGYNEQFF.

This clone was counted only a few times. CDR3 loop: CASSPNPVETQYF. The covered CDR3 bases are TGTGCCAGCTCACCAAATCCGGTGGAGACC. The chain has TRBV18 and TRBJ2-5; D is ambiguous. With the read ending 3 residues before the CDR3 end, the germline J gene is used to fill in that end. CDR3 length: 13 residues. The V gene's germline CDR1 is KGHSH and CDR2 LQKENI. The V gene lost 2 bases and the J gene lost 5 bases, with 9 bases spanning the gap.

The sample holds many counts of this clone. The read ends 3 residues before the CDR3 terminus; that terminus is restored from the germline J gene. This rearrangement joins TRBV20-1 to TRBJ2-4; weak D call: TRBD1 (6 bases). CDR3 length equals 15 residues. Germline CDR1 reads DFQATT; CDR2 reads SNEGSKA (reference sequence). Deletions cut 8 bases from V and 1 base from J, with 18 bases between. CDR3 bases read: TGCAGTCCACAGGGTCCGCTACTGGCCAAAAACATT. Protein: CSPQGPLLAKNI. The whole CDR3 protein reads CSPQGPLLAKNIQYF.

This clone was detected ten times or more. The read comes to an end 3 residues before the CDR3 does, leaving the germline J gene to fill in the end. V is TRBV18 and J is TRBJ1-1; TRBD1 might be the D (6 bases). CDR3 size: 15 residues. The germline CDR1 and CDR2 sequences are KGHSH and LQKENI. The ends were cut back, 0 bases at V and 5 bases at J, with 13 bases in the middle. Partial CDR3 DNA: TGTGCCAGCTCACCACCGGAAAAAAGGGGGACTGAA. As protein: CASSPPEKRGTE. The whole CDR3 sequence reads CASSPPEKRGTEAFF.

As concerns this clone: The read comes to an end 3 residues before the CDR3 does, leaving the germline J gene to fill in the end. This chain connects TRBV7-9 to TRBJ1-4; D unclear. The CDR3 totals 13 residues. Germline CDR1 and CDR2: SEHNR and FQNEAQ (reference sequence). V lost 0 bases and J lost 5, with 4 bases in between. CDR3 protein: CASSLALNEKLFF. The CDR3 bases that were read are TGTGCCAGCAGCTTAGCTCTGAATGAAAAA.

A remark on this clone: With the read ending 3 residues before the CDR3 end, the germline J gene is used to fill in that end. The genes are TRBV7-9 and TRBJ1-1, with a weak D call TRBD1 (6 bases). Germline V gene sequence: CDR1 SEHNR, CDR2 FQNEAQ (reference sequence). Trimming shortened V by 5 bases and J by 2 bases, and 15 bases separated the two germline ends. The CDR3 is 15 residues long. Partial CDR3 DNA: TGTGCCAGCAGCCCTAGACAGGCCCCTAACACTGAA. It codes for CASSPRQAPNTE. The full CDR3 reads CASSPRQAPNTEAFF.

In its sample, this clone was seen many times. The read ends 3 residues before the CDR3 terminus; that terminus is restored from the germline J gene. The V call is TRBV7-6, the J call TRBJ1-1; 7 bases agree with TRBD1. From germline, CDR1 is SGHVS and CDR2 FNYEAQ. The trim removed 8 bases at V and 1 base at J, leaving 4 bases unmatched. This CDR3 has 13 residues. The CDR3 loop reads CASGQDSNTEAFF. The sequenced part of the CDR3 DNA is TGTGCCAGCGGACAGGATTCGAACACTGAA.

This clone is categorized as medium-sized. The read terminates 3 residues before the CDR3 end, so the remaining end is supplied by the germline J gene. V is TRBV6-2 or TRBV6-3 and J is TRBJ1-1, with D uncertain. CDR3 length: 13 amino acids. CDR1 is MNHEY and CDR2 is SVGEGT in the germline V gene. The V end lost 2 bases, the J end lost 1 base, and 5 bases lay between the germline ends. CDR3 in amino acids: CASSYGRNTEAFF. Partial CDR3 DNA: TGTGCCAGCAGTTACGGCCGGAACACTGAA.

This clone appeared many times. The read terminates 3 residues ahead of where the CDR3 ends, so the germline J gene completes it. This chain links TRBV5-1 with TRBJ2-2, with D possibly being TRBD1 (5 bases). The V gene's germline CDR1 is SGHRS and CDR2 YFSETQ. The CDR3 spans 14 residues. V was trimmed by 7 bases and J by 5 bases, leaving 15 bases between them. CDR3 sequence: CASGAGPRTGELFF. The part of the CDR3 DNA that was read is TGCGCCAGCGGCGCAGGGCCCAGGACCGGGGAG. The full variable domain, its missing parts supplied by reference TRBV5-1 and TRBJ2-2, is KAGVTQTPRYLIKTRGQQVTLSCSPISGHRSVSWYQQTPGQGLQFLFEYFSETQRNKGNFPGRFSGRQFSNSRSEMNVSTLELGDSALYLCASGAGPRTGELFFGEGSRLTVL.